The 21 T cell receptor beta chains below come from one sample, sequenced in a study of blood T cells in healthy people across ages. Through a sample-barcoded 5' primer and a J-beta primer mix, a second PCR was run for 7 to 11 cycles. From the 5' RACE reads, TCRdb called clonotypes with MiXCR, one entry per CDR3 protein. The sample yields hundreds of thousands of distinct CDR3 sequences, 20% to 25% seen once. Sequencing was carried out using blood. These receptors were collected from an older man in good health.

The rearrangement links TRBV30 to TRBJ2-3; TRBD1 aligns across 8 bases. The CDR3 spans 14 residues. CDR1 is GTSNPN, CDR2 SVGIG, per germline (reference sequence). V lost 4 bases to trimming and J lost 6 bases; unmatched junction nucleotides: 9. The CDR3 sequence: CAWKAQGAMDTQYF. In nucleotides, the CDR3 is TGTGCCTGGAAGGCGCAGGGGGCAATGGATACGCAGTATTTT. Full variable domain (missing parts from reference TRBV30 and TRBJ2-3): SQTIHQWPATLVQPVGSPLSLECTVEGTSNPNLYWYRQAAGRGLQLLFYSVGIGQISSEVPQNLSASRPQDRQFILSSKKLLLSDSGFYLCAWKAQGAMDTQYFGPGTRLTVL.

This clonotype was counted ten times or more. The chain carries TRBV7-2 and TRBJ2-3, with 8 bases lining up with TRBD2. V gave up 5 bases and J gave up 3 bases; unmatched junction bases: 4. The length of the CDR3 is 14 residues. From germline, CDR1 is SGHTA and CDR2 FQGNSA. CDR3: CASSPGLVTDTQYF. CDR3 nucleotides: TGTGCCAGCAGCCCGGGACTAGTAACAGATACGCAGTATTTT.

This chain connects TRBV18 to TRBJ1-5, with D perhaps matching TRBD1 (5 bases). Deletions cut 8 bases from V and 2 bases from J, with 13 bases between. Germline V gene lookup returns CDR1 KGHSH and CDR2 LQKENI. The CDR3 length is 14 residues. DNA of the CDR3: TGTGCCAGCAGCCCGGGACGAGGCAATCAGCCCCAGCATTTT. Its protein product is CASSPGRGNQPQHF. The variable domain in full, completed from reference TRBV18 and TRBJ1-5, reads NAGVMQNPRHLVRRRGQEARLRCSPMKGHSHVYWYRQLPEEGLKFMVYLQKENIIDESGMPKERFSAEFPKEGPSILRIQQVVRGDSAAYFCASSPGRGNQPQHFGDGTRLSIL.

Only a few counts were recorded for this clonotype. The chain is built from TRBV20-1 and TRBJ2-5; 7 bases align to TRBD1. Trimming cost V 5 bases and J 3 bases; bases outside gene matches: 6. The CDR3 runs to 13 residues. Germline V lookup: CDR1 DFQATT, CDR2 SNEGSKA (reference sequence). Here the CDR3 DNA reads TGCAGTGCTGCCCGACAGGGTAAAGAGACCCAGTACTTC. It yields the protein CSAARQGKETQYF.

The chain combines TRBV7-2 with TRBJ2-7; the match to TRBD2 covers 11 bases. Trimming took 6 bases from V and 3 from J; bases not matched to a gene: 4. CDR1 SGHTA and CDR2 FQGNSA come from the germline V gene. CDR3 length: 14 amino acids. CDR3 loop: CASRGLAGRYEQYF. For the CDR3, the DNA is TGTGCCAGCAGAGGACTAGCGGGTCGCTACGAGCAGTACTTC.

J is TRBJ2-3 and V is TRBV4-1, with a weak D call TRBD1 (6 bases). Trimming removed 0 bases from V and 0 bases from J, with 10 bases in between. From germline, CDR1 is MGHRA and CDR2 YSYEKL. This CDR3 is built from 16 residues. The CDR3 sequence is CASSQDGTQSTDTQYF. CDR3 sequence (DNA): TGCGCCAGCAGCCAAGATGGGACACAAAGCACAGATACGCAGTATTTT.

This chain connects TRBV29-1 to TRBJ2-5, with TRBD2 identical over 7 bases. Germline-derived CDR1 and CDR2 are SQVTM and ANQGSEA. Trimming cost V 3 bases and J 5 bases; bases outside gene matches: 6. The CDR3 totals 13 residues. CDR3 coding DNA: TGCAGCGTTGATGCGGGAGTGAGGGAGACCCAGTACTTC. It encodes CSVDAGVRETQYF.

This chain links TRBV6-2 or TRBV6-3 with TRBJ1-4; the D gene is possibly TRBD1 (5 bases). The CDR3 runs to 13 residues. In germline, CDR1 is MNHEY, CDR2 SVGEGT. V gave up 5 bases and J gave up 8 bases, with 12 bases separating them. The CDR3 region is CASSRDSLEKLFF. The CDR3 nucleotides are TGTGCCAGCAGTCGGGACTCCTTGGAAAAACTGTTTTTT.

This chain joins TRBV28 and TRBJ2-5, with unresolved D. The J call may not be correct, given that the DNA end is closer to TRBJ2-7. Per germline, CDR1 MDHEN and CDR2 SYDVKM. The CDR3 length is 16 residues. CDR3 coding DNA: TGTGCCAGCAGTCACCAGTTAGGTTCCTCAACCTACGAGCAGTACTTC. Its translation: CASSHQLGSSTYEQYF.

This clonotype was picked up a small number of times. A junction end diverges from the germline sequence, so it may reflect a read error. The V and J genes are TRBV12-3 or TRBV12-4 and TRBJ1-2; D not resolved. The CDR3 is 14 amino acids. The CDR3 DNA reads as TGTGCCATCAGTGTGGAAGGGAGGAGCTATGGCTACACCTTC. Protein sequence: CAISVEGRSYGYTF.

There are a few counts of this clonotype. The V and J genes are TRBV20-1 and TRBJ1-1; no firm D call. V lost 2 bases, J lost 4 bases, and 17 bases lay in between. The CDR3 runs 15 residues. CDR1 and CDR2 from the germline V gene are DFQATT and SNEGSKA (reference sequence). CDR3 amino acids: CSARSPRALGTEAFF. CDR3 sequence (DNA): TGCAGTGCTAGATCCCCGAGGGCCTTGGGCACTGAAGCTTTCTTT.

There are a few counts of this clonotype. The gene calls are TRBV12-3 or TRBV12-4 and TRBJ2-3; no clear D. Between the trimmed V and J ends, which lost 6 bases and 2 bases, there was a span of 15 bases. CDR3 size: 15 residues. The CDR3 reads CASRGPMRITDTQYF. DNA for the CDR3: TGTGCCAGCAGGGGCCCCATGCGAATCACAGATACGCAGTATTTT.

The CDR3 here is CASSKGLATSTDTQYF. DNA for the CDR3: TGTGCCAGCAGTAAGGGACTAGCGACTAGCACAGATACGCAGTATTTT. The chain uses TRBV12-3 or TRBV12-4 and TRBJ2-3, with 10 bases aligning to TRBD2. The CDR3 loop spans 16 amino acids. Trimming cost V 5 bases and J 0 bases; bases outside gene matches: 5.

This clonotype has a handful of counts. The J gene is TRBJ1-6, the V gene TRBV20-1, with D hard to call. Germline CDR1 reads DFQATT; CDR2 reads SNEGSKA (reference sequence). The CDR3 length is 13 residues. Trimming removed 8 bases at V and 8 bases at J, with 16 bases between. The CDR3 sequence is CSTNIGVDSPLHF. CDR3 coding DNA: TGCAGTACCAATATTGGGGTAGATTCACCCCTCCACTTT.

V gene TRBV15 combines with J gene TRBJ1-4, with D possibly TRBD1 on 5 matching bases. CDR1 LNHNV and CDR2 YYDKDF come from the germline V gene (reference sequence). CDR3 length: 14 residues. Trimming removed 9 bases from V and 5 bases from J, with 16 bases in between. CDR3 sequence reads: CATSSGTGNEKLFF. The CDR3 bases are TGTGCCACGTCATCCGGGACTGGCAATGAAAAACTGTTTTTT.

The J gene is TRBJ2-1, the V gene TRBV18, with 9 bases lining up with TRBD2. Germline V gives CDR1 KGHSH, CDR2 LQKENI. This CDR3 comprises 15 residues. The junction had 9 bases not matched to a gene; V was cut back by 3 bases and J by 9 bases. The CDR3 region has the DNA TGTGCCAGCTCACCGCCAGGGACTAGCAAAGGTGAGCAGTTCTTC. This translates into CASSPPGTSKGEQFF. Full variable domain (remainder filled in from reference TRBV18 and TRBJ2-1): NAGVMQNPRHLVRRRGQEARLRCSPMKGHSHVYWYRQLPEEGLKFMVYLQKENIIDESGMPKERFSAEFPKEGPSILRIQQVVRGDSAAYFCASSPPGTSKGEQFFGPGTRLTVL.

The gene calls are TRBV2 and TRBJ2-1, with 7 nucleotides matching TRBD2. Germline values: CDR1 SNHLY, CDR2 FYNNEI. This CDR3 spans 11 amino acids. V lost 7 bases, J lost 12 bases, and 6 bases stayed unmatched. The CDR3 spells CASKSSGGQFF. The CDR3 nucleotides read TGTGCCAGCAAATCTAGCGGTGGGCAGTTCTTC.

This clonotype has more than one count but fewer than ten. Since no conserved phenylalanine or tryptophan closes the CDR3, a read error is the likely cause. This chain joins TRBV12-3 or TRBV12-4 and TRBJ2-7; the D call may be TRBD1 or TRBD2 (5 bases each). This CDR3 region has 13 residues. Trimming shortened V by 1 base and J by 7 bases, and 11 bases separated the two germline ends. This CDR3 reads CASSLVGVREQYL. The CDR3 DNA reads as TGTGCCAGCAGTTTAGTGGGGGTGCGGGAGCAGTACCTC.

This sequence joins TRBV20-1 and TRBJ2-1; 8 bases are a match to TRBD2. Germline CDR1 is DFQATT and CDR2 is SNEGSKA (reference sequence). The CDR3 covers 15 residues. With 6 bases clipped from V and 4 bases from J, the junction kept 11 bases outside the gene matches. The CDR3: CSAVSTSGAYNEQFF. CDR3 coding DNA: TGCAGTGCCGTGTCAACTAGCGGAGCTTACAATGAGCAGTTCTTC.

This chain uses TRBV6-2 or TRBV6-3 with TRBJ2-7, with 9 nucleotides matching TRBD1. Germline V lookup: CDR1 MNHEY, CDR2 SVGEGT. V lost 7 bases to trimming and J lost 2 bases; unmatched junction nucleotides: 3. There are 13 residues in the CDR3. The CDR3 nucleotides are TGTGCCAGCAAGAGGACAGGGGCCTACGAGCAGTACGTC. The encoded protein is CASKRTGAYEQYV.

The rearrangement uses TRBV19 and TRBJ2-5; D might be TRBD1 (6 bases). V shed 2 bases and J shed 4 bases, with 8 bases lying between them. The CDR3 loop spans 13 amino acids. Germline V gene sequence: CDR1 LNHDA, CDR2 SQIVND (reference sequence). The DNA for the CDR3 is TGTGCCAGTAGTATAAGGGACATAGAGACCCAGTACTTC. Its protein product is CASSIRDIETQYF.